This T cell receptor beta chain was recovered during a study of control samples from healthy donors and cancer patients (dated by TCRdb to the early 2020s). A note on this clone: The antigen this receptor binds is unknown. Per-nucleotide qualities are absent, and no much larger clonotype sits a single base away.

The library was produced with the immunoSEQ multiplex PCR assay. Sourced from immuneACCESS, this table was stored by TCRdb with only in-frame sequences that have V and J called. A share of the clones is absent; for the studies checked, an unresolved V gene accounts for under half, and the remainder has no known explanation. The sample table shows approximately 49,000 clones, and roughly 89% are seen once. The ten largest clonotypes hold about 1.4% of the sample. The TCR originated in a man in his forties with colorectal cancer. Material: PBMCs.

The CDR3 reads CASSVSVTGELFF. The nucleotide sequence is given as TGTGCCAGCAGTGTTAGCGTTACCGGGGAGCTGTTTTTT. The sequence is built from TRBV25-1 and TRBJ2-2; the D gene is perhaps TRBD2, on 5 matching bases. The V and J ends are trimmed by 4 bases and 5 bases, leaving 8 bases between them. CDR1 MGHDK and CDR2 SYGVNS are derived from the germline V gene. The CDR3 measures 13 amino acids from cysteine to phenylalanine. The sequence is cut down to CDR3 DNA, 39 bases in frame from base 1.